This T cell receptor (beta chain) was profiled in a study of T cells in Graves' hyperthyroidism and ophthalmopathy. Germline V CDR1 and CDR2: SNHLY, FYNNEI. The CDR3 covers 15 residues. With 5 bases removed from V and 3 bases from J, the gap between germline ends came to 15 bases. This clonotype was seen repeatedly, ten times or more. When ophthalmopathy did not progress within 18 months, Graves' hyperthyroidism was considered stable. In patients aged 18 to 65, hyperthyroidism was newly diagnosed, with duration under 2 months. Used for diagnoses were clinical symptoms, serum thyroxine and TRAb, thyroid ultrasound and orbital computed tomography. The CDR3 regions of TCR beta were amplified from RNA transcripts. Primed by the HTBI set, a first-round RT-PCR was run on the TCR CDR3. TCRdb redid the calling of the multiplex PCR reads with MiXCR, one entry per CDR3 protein. The data show 600,000 or so distinct CDR3 sequences, about a sixth seen once.

The sequenced sample consisted of blood. The TCR comes from a woman aged 25 to 39 with Graves' hyperthyroidism. The J gene is TRBJ2-3, the V gene TRBV2; D gene ambiguous. This CDR3 reads CASSPEVVATDTQYF. CDR3 coding DNA: TGTGCCAGCAGTCCCGAGGTTGTTGCGACAGATACGCAGTATTTT.